One sample yielded the 21 T cell receptor beta chains listed below, sequenced in a study of OX40 agonist ivuxolimab in advanced cancers. The assay was immunoSEQ multiplex PCR, and TCRdb's table has in-frame clones only and misses some. The sample contains 20,000 to 25,000 clones, around 84% of which appear only once. Source: CD4+ or CD8+ T cells sorted from blood, taken in a trial of the OX40 agonist ivuxolimab. The receptors here all came from an adult with an advanced solid tumor such as melanoma, head and neck, liver or kidney cancer.

The gene calls are TRBV7-2 and TRBJ2-7; no definite D call. The CDR3 covers 16 residues. With 4 bases removed from V and 3 bases from J, the gap between germline ends came to 19 bases. Germline assignment: CDR1 SGHTA and CDR2 FQGNSA. The CDR3 sequence: CASSSTLEALVYEQYF. In DNA form, the CDR3 reads TGTGCCAGCAGCTCGACACTTGAGGCGTTGGTCTACGAGCAGTACTTC. The entire variable domain, with the rest obtained from reference TRBV7-2 and TRBJ2-7, is as follows: GAGVSQSPSNKVTEKGKDVELRCDPISGHTALYWYRQSLGQGLEFLIYFQGNSAPDKSGLPSDRFSAERTGGSVSTLTIQRTQQEDSAVYLCASSSTLEALVYEQYFGPGTRLTVT.

The gene calls are TRBV6-4 and TRBJ2-1; D is unclear. The CDR3 spans 14 residues. Germline V CDR1 and CDR2: MRHNA, SNTAGT. Between the trimmed V and J ends, which lost 3 bases and 9 bases, there was a span of 15 bases. In DNA, the CDR3 is TGTGCCAGCAGTGATTCCCTGGGCCTTAGTGAGCAGTTCTTC. Translation: CASSDSLGLSEQFF.

In its sample, this clone was seen once. The chain couples TRBV6-1 to TRBJ2-7, with 9 bases matching TRBD1. V lost 6 bases, J lost 3 bases, and 6 bases stayed unmatched. The CDR3 is 14 residues long. Germline CDR1 is MNHNS and CDR2 is SASEGT. Here the CDR3 DNA reads TGTGCCAGCAGGCTACAGGGGGCCCTCTACGAGCAGTACTTC. This codes for CASRLQGALYEQYF.

CDR3 sequence reads: CASSSGGGGYQETQYF. CDR3 DNA sequence: TGTGCCAGCAGCTCCGGCGGCGGGGGGTACCAAGAGACCCAGTACTTC. The V call is TRBV28, the J call TRBJ2-5; 8 positions match TRBD2. With V trimmed by 6 bases and J by 0 bases, 9 bases remained unmatched. From germline, CDR1 is MDHEN and CDR2 SYDVKM. The CDR3 spans 16 residues. The entire variable domain, with the rest obtained from reference TRBV28 and TRBJ2-5, is as follows: DVKVTQSSRYLVKRTGEKVFLECVQDMDHENMFWYRQDPGLGLRLIYFSYDVKMKEKGDIPEGYSVSREKKERFSLILESASTNQTSMYLCASSSGGGGYQETQYFGPGTRLLVL.

The chain joins TRBV6-5 to TRBJ1-1, with D perhaps matching TRBD1 (5 bases). The CDR3 has 13 amino acids. Germline loops: CDR1 MNHEY, CDR2 SVGAGI. V was cut by 2 bases and J by 5 bases, with 9 bases left in between. In DNA form, the CDR3 reads TGTGCCAGCAGTTACAGGGAGGGGACTGAAGCTTTCTTT. Amino acids: CASSYREGTEAFF.

The chain is built from TRBV5-4 and TRBJ2-4, with 7 nucleotides matching TRBD1. CDR3 length: 14 amino acids. The V gene end was trimmed by 3 bases and the J gene end by 6 bases; junction bases not matched to a gene: 6. The germline CDR1 and CDR2 sequences are SGHNT and YYREEE (reference sequence). CDR3 in amino acids: CASSSRTGTNIQYF. The CDR3 nucleotides read TGTGCCAGCAGCTCTAGGACAGGAACAAACATTCAGTACTTC.

The rearrangement joins TRBV25-1 to TRBJ1-4, with D tentatively TRBD1 (6 bases). CDR1 MGHDK and CDR2 SYGVNS come from the germline V gene. V shed 5 bases and J shed 7 bases, with 14 bases lying between them. The CDR3 is 14 residues long. CDR3 residues: CASSSRGGGEKLFF. CDR3 sequence (DNA): TGTGCCAGCAGTTCAAGGGGGGGAGGTGAAAAACTGTTTTTT.

This chain links TRBV19 with TRBJ1-1; D not certain. CDR1 and CDR2 from the germline V gene are LNHDA and SQIVND (reference sequence). The V gene lost 1 base and the J gene lost 5 bases, with 5 bases spanning the gap. The CDR3 has 12 amino acids. The CDR3 nucleotides read TGTGCCAGTAGTATAGCGGGGACTGAAGCTTTCTTT. Translating gives CASSIAGTEAFF.

V gene TRBV7-6 combines with J gene TRBJ2-7; TRBD1 matches at 10 bases. Per germline, CDR1 SGHVS and CDR2 FNYEAQ. This CDR3 contains 17 residues. The J segment lost 4 bases and the V segment lost 1 base, leaving 10 bases of the junction unmatched. CDR3 sequence: CASSLVGGQGLGYEQYF. The CDR3 region has the DNA TGTGCCAGCAGCTTAGTTGGGGGACAGGGGTTAGGGTACGAGCAGTACTTC.

The rearrangement links TRBV19 to TRBJ2-7; the D gene is possibly TRBD1 (6 bases). CDR3 length equals 14 residues. The germline gives CDR1 LNHDA, CDR2 SQIVND (reference sequence). Trimming removed 7 bases from V and 2 bases from J, with 15 bases in between. The CDR3 protein is CASNQQGSPYEQYF. DNA of the CDR3: TGTGCCAGTAACCAACAGGGTTCTCCCTACGAGCAGTACTTC. Full variable domain (remainder filled in from reference TRBV19 and TRBJ2-7): DGGITQSPKYLFRKEGQNVTLSCEQNLNHDAMYWYRQDPGQGLRLIYYSQIVNDFQKGDIAEGYSVSREKKESFPLTVTSAQKNPTAFYLCASNQQGSPYEQYFGPGTRLTVT.

CDR3 coding DNA: TGTGCCAGCAGGGGGGGGCAGTACAATGAGCAGTTCTTC. Translating gives CASRGGQYNEQFF. The chain carries TRBV6-6 and TRBJ2-1, with a weak D call TRBD2 (7 bases). Germline V gene sequence: CDR1 MNHNY, CDR2 SVGAGI (reference sequence). Trimming removed 6 bases at V and 4 bases at J, with 10 bases between. CDR3 length: 13 residues.

The J gene is TRBJ2-5, the V gene TRBV27; 7 bases map to TRBD2. J gave up 2 bases and V 5 bases, and 17 bases lay outside the gene matches. Germline CDR1 MNHEY, CDR2 SMNVEV (reference sequence). The CDR3 runs to 18 residues. CDR3: CASSLGGSWQGLQETQYF. The DNA for the CDR3 is TGTGCCAGCAGTCTCGGTGGGTCGTGGCAGGGACTACAAGAGACCCAGTACTTC.

This chain connects TRBV4-2 to TRBJ2-7, with 11 bases identical to TRBD1. This CDR3 region has 18 residues. Germline lookup yields CDR1 LGHNA and CDR2 YNFKEQ. V gave up 5 bases and J gave up 5 bases; unmatched junction bases: 17. The CDR3 here is CASSSPPGGGQGVHEQYF. The CDR3 nucleotides are TGTGCCAGCAGCTCACCTCCCGGCGGGGGACAGGGGGTTCACGAGCAGTACTTC.

The chain has TRBV6-5 and TRBJ2-7, with 7 bases identical to TRBD1. The length of the CDR3 is 15 residues. V shed 6 bases, J shed 6 bases, and the junction held 14 bases outside the gene matches. CDR1 is MNHEY and CDR2 is SVGAGI in the germline V gene. CDR3 residues: CASRLHRDRLREQYF. CDR3 in DNA: TGTGCCAGCAGACTCCACCGGGACAGACTACGCGAGCAGTACTTC.

The V and J genes are TRBV6-4 and TRBJ2-5; D call uncertain. Trimming took off 6 bases at V and 5 bases at J, with 16 bases between the two ends. This CDR3 region has 14 residues. Germline CDR1 and CDR2: MRHNA and SNTAGT. CDR3 sequence reads: CASSTPTWGETQYF. The CDR3 region has the DNA TGTGCCAGCAGCACCCCTACCTGGGGTGAGACCCAGTACTTC.

The chain combines TRBV28 with TRBJ1-1, with D possibly being TRBD1 (5 bases). The length of the CDR3 is 13 residues. The V end lost 8 bases, the J end lost 2 bases, and 12 bases lay between the germline ends. Germline V gene sequence: CDR1 MDHEN, CDR2 SYDVKM. In nucleotides, the CDR3 is TGTGCCAGCTGGGGGATGGGAAACACTGAAGCTTTCTTT. This encodes CASWGMGNTEAFF.

The chain employs TRBV6-4 and TRBJ2-3; TRBD2 matches 8 bases. CDR1 MRHNA and CDR2 SNTAGT come from the germline V gene. There are 15 residues in the CDR3. After removal of 9 bases from V and 1 base from J, the junction contained 9 bases not matched to a gene. The chain's CDR3 is CASSTSATGTDTQYF. CDR3 nucleotides: TGTGCCAGTTCGACTAGCGCAACTGGCACAGATACGCAGTATTTT.

This clone was detected only a few times. This sequence joins TRBV9 and TRBJ1-1, with D unclear. Germline CDR1 is SGDLS and CDR2 is YYNGEE. Between the trimmed V and J ends, which lost 6 bases and 1 base, there was a span of 13 bases. CDR3 length equals 14 residues. This CDR3 reads CASTRGVTNTEAFF. The DNA of the CDR3 is TGTGCCAGCACCCGAGGAGTCACGAACACTGAAGCTTTCTTT.

J is TRBJ2-1 and V is TRBV11-3; possibly TRBD2 for D (6 bases). This CDR3 is built from 14 residues. Germline V CDR1 and CDR2: SGHNT, YENEEA. V shed 5 bases and J shed 5 bases, with 13 bases lying between them. For the CDR3, the DNA is TGTGCCAGCAGCCCCGATCGGGGGAACAATGAGCAGTTCTTC. Its protein product is CASSPDRGNNEQFF.

This clone has only a few counts. This chain joins TRBV29-1 and TRBJ1-5, with D tentatively TRBD1 (6 bases). The germline gives CDR1 SQVTM, CDR2 ANQGSEA. V was cut by 4 bases and J by 0 bases, with 10 bases left in between. This CDR3 comprises 14 residues. DNA for the CDR3: TGCAGCGTTGTCTGGGGGGCTAGCAATCAGCCCCAGCATTTT. Translated, it gives CSVVWGASNQPQHF.

This clone was detected only once. The chain links TRBV30 to TRBJ1-2, with D possibly being TRBD1 (5 bases). V lost 5 bases, J lost 6 bases, and 7 bases lay in between. Looked up from germline, CDR1 is GTSNPN and CDR2 is SVGIG (reference sequence). CDR3 size: 10 residues. CDR3 sequence reads: CAWEGHGYTF. The CDR3 DNA reads as TGTGCCTGGGAGGGGCATGGCTACACCTTC.